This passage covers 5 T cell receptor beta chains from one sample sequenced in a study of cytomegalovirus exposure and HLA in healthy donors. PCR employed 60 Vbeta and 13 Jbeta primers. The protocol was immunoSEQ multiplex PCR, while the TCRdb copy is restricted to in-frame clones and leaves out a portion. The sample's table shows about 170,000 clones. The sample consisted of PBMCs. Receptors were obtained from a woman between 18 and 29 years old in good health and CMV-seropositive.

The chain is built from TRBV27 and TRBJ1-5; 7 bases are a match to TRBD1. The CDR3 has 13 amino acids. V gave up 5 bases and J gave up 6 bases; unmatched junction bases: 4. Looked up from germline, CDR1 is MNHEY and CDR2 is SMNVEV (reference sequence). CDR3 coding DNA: TGTGCCAGCAGTATTAGACAGGGTCAGCCCCAGCATTTT. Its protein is CASSIRQGQPQHF.

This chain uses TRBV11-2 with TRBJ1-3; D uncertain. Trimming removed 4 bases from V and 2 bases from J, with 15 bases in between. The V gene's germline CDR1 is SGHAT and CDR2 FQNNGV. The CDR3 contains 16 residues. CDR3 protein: CASSSGGSQAGNTIYF. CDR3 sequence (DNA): TGTGCCAGCAGCTCAGGAGGAAGCCAAGCTGGAAACACCATATATTTT.

The CDR3 bases are TGCAGCGTTTTATCCAGGGGCTTGAACACTGAAGCTTTCTTT. Residues: CSVLSRGLNTEAFF. The chain joins TRBV29-1 to TRBJ1-1; a weak D match, TRBD1 (6 bases). Trimming removed 5 bases at V and 0 bases at J, with 13 bases between. Germline CDR1 SQVTM, CDR2 ANQGSEA. The CDR3 covers 14 residues.

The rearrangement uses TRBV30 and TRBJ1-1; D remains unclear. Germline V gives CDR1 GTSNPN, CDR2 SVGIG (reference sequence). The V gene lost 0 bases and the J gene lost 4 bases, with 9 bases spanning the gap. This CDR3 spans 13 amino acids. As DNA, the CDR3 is TGTGCCTGGAGTGTACATGGGCCCACTGAAGCTTTCTTT. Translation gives CAWSVHGPTEAFF. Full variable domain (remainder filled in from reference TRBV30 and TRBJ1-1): SQTIHQWPATLVQPVGSPLSLECTVEGTSNPNLYWYRQAAGRGLQLLFYSVGIGQISSEVPQNLSASRPQDRQFILSSKKLLLSDSGFYLCAWSVHGPTEAFFGQGTRLTVV.

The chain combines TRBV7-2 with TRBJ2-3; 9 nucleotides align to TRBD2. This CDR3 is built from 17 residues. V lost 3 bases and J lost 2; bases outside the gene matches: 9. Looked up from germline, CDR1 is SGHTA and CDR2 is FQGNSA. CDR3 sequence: CASSLGPPSGVTDTQYF. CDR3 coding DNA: TGTGCCAGCAGCTTGGGGCCCCCTAGCGGGGTCACAGATACGCAGTATTTT.